This T cell receptor beta chain was profiled in a study of STAT5B mutations in CD4+ large granular lymphocyte leukemia. Study-level findings and limits: Main leukemic clonotypes were patient-specific, but roughly 26% appeared at low frequency elsewhere. Patient CD4-sorted repertoires looked more clonal than healthy CD4+ repertoires, even without putative leukemic clones.

In germline, CDR1 is LGHNA, CDR2 YNFKEQ. J was trimmed by 4 bases and V by 2 bases; bases with no gene match: 6. This CDR3 has 16 amino acids. This clone was counted once. Its antigen remains unknown. Repertoires were generated with immunoSEQ multiplex PCR, while TCRdb's copy carries only in-frame clones and drops some. Among under 40,000 clones listed, less than 80% were seen once. Sequencing was performed on CD4+ T cells from blood buffy coats. J is TRBJ2-4 and V is TRBV4-2, with 9 bases aligning to TRBD2. The receptor's source is a human donor in good health. CDR3 loop: CASSQYDAGGKNIQYF. CDR3 bases: TGTGCCAGCAGCCAATACGACGCGGGAGGGAAAAACATTCAGTACTTC.